This record covers a single TCR beta chain. The sample has other DNA sequences that encode this CDR3 too. Per the original data handling: Cell counts per sample came from amplifying reference gene primers. Clones were read by immunoSEQ multiplex PCR, and TCRdb kept only the in-frame ones, dropping some. For V, J and clone size, that table is used; D and trimming come from the DNA. This sample has about 84,000 clones; over 65% occur once, and the top ten carry more than 5%. This specimen belongs to a study of blood T cell repertoires in COVID-19. Study-wide background: Both acute and convalescent COVID-19 samples were obtained from the United States, Italy and Spain.

Per germline, CDR1 SGHRS and CDR2 YFSETQ. CDR3 length equals 16 residues. J lost 2 bases, V lost 1 base, and 2 bases had no gene match. This TCR was recovered from a man in his fifties with active or convalescent COVID-19. Sample: peripheral blood. The J gene is TRBJ2-2, the V gene TRBV5-1, with TRBD1 identical over 10 bases. This CDR3 is CASSLRTGGNTGELFF. In nucleotides, the CDR3 is TGCGCCAGCAGCTTGAGGACAGGGGGTAACACCGGGGAGCTGTTTTTT.